Below are 14 T cell receptor beta chains sequenced from a single sample in a study of follicular helper T cells after annual influenza vaccination. Here immunoSEQ multiplex PCR was the method, and the copy in TCRdb shows in-frame clones only, minus some. The sample lists about 14,000 clones, 75% to 80% occurring once. As to time point: 2015-2016 season, pre-vaccination. The input for sequencing was CXCR5- memory CD4+ T cells sorted from blood, taken on the day of influenza vaccination. Source of these receptors: an adult who received the influenza vaccine.

The chain is built from TRBV5-1 and TRBJ1-1, with D uncertain. The CDR3 contains 15 residues. Trimming left V 1 base short and J 4 bases short, with 14 bases between. The germline CDR1 and CDR2 sequences are SGHRS and YFSETQ. The DNA of the CDR3 is TGCGCCAGCAGCTTGCGGTCGCGGGTAGGCACTGAAGCTTTCTTT. Translation gives CASSLRSRVGTEAFF. Looking up the rest from reference TRBV5-1 and TRBJ1-1 gives the full variable domain: KAGVTQTPRYLIKTRGQQVTLSCSPISGHRSVSWYQQTPGQGLQFLFEYFSETQRNKGNFPGRFSGRQFSNSRSEMNVSTLELGDSALYLCASSLRSRVGTEAFFGQGTRLTVV.

The chain is built from TRBV7-2 and TRBJ1-2; 8 bases agree with TRBD1. Germline CDR1 SGHTA, CDR2 FQGNSA. This CDR3 contains 15 residues. V shed 1 base and J 5 bases; nucleotides not matched to a gene: 6. The CDR3 protein is CASSLVKTGEYGYTF. The CDR3 DNA follows: TGTGCCAGCAGCTTAGTTAAGACAGGGGAGTATGGCTACACCTTC.

This clone has a single count. This chain joins TRBV5-1 and TRBJ1-3; the match to TRBD1 covers 8 bases. The CDR3 sequence is 18 residues long. Trimming took 5 bases from V and 0 from J; bases not matched to a gene: 13. Germline values: CDR1 SGHRS, CDR2 YFSETQ. Here the CDR3 DNA reads TGCGCCAGCAGGAAGAGGACAGGGCATGAGGTCTCTGGAAACACCATATATTTT. Protein: CASRKRTGHEVSGNTIYF.

The chain has TRBV7-2 and TRBJ2-7, with D possibly TRBD2 on 6 matching bases. The CDR3 runs 12 residues. V was trimmed by 5 bases and J by 8 bases, leaving 13 bases between them. Germline lookup yields CDR1 SGHTA and CDR2 FQGNSA. The DNA of the CDR3 is TGTGCCAGCAGCCGCGGGGACCTTAAGCAGTACTTC. Its protein product is CASSRGDLKQYF.

This clone was observed a single time. The chain employs TRBV7-8 and TRBJ2-6, with a weak D call TRBD1 (5 bases). The ends were cut back, 2 bases at V and 0 bases at J, with 14 bases in the middle. The CDR3 totals 18 residues. The germline V gene encodes CDR1 SGHVS and CDR2 FQNEAQ. CDR3 in DNA: TGTGCCAGCAGCTTACCACGGACAACCATCTCTGGGGCCAACGTCCTGACTTTC. This translates into CASSLPRTTISGANVLTF.

The rearrangement links TRBV27 to TRBJ1-4; no definite D call. Germline V gene lookup returns CDR1 MNHEY and CDR2 SMNVEV (reference sequence). CDR3 length: 14 residues. The V end was cut by 3 bases, the J end by 8 bases, with 13 bases between. In nucleotides, the CDR3 is TGTGCCAGCAGTTTCATAGGTGTAGAGGAAAAACTGTTTTTT. It is translated as CASSFIGVEEKLFF.

V usage is TRBV2 and J usage is TRBJ1-3; D may be TRBD1 (5 bases). Trimming removed 6 bases from V and 0 bases from J, with 12 bases in between. The germline gives CDR1 SNHLY, CDR2 FYNNEI. CDR3 length: 15 residues. CDR3 region: CASSRDASSGNTIYF. In DNA form, the CDR3 reads TGTGCCAGCAGCCGGGACGCGAGCTCTGGAAACACCATATATTTT.

This clone showed up just once. The chain is built from TRBV6-6 and TRBJ1-5; D is ambiguous. The ends were cut back, 6 bases at V and 3 bases at J, with 12 bases in the middle. The CDR3 totals 14 residues. The germline gives CDR1 MNHNY, CDR2 SVGAGI (reference sequence). The CDR3 here is CASSQSNNNQPQHF. CDR3 DNA: TGTGCCAGCAGCCAATCTAACAACAATCAGCCCCAGCATTTT.

The chain links TRBV6-6 to TRBJ1-2; TRBD1 aligns across 7 bases. CDR1 and CDR2 (germline): MNHNY, SVGAGI (reference sequence). J gave up 2 bases and V 6 bases, and 9 bases lay outside the gene matches. This CDR3 is built from 15 residues. The CDR3 nucleotides are TGTGCCAGCAGAATGCGACAGGGTGGGAACTATGGCTACACCTTC. Protein: CASRMRQGGNYGYTF.

This chain joins TRBV7-2 and TRBJ2-1; no firm D call. The germline V gene has CDR1 SGHTA and CDR2 FQGNSA. This CDR3 spans 15 amino acids. Trimming took 1 base from V and 6 from J, leaving 13 bases between them. The CDR3 DNA reads TGTGCCAGCAGCTTAGGAGGCTCGTCCAGCAATGAGCAGTTCTTC. Amino acid sequence: CASSLGGSSSNEQFF.

The chain has TRBV4-1 and TRBJ2-3; TRBD2 agrees at 11 bases. The V segment lost 2 bases and the J segment 4 bases; nucleotides outside the gene matches: 5. The CDR3 is 16 residues long. Germline V gene lookup returns CDR1 MGHRA and CDR2 YSYEKL. CDR3 DNA: TGCGCCAGCAGCCAACCGGGACTAGCGGTGGCAGATACGCAGTATTTT. It translates to CASSQPGLAVADTQYF.

CDR3 nucleotides: TGTGCCTGGAGTGTAGGACTAGCAGACATTCAGTACTTC. Protein: CAWSVGLADIQYF. This chain joins TRBV30 and TRBJ2-4; 8 positions match TRBD2. Germline-derived CDR1 and CDR2 are GTSNPN and SVGIG (reference sequence). The ends lost 0 bases at V and 8 bases at J; junction bases unmatched: 3. This CDR3 region has 13 residues.

This chain links TRBV6-5 with TRBJ2-2, with 7 nucleotides matching TRBD1. J gave up 3 bases and V 5 bases, and 3 bases lay outside the gene matches. This CDR3 contains 14 residues. Per the germline V gene, CDR1 is MNHEY and CDR2 is SVGAGI. The CDR3 nucleotides are TGTGCCAGCAGTCGTACAGGGGACACCGGGGAGCTGTTTTTT. Translated: CASSRTGDTGELFF.

The chain combines TRBV7-2 with TRBJ1-1, with D unresolved. Germline CDR1 SGHTA, CDR2 FQGNSA. The ends were cut back, 1 base at V and 7 bases at J, with 16 bases in the middle. CDR3 length: 15 residues. CDR3 sequence (DNA): TGTGCCAGCAGCTTAGAAGGCTCAGCGGCGCTTGAAGCTTTCTTT. This gives the protein CASSLEGSAALEAFF.